This T cell receptor (beta chain) was identified during a study of blood T cell repertoires in COVID-19. Repertoires were generated with immunoSEQ multiplex PCR, while TCRdb's copy carries only in-frame clones and drops some. The sample has about 210,000 clones; about 83% are singletons. CDR1 and CDR2 (germline): MDHEN, SYDVKM. V dropped 4 bases and J dropped 6 bases, with 15 bases sitting between them. The CDR3 is made up of 14 amino acids. The rearrangement joins TRBV28 to TRBJ2-5; the D gene is possibly TRBD2 (6 bases). Sequenced: peripheral blood. This sequence was found in a woman in her fifties or sixties with active or convalescent COVID-19. CDR3 protein: CASSSAPGVQTQYF. CDR3 in DNA: TGTGCCAGCAGTTCGGCCCCGGGGGTGCAGACCCAGTACTTC.